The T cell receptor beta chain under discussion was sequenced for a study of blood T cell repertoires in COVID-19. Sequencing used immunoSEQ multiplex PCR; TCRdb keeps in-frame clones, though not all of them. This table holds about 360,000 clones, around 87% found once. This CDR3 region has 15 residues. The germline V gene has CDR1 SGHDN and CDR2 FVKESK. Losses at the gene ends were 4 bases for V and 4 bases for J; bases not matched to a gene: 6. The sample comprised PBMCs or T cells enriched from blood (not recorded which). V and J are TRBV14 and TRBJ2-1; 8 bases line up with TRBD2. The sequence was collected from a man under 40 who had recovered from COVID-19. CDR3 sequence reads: CASSRGLGGYNEQFF. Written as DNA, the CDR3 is TGTGCCAGCAGCCGGGGACTAGGGGGATACAATGAGCAGTTCTTC.